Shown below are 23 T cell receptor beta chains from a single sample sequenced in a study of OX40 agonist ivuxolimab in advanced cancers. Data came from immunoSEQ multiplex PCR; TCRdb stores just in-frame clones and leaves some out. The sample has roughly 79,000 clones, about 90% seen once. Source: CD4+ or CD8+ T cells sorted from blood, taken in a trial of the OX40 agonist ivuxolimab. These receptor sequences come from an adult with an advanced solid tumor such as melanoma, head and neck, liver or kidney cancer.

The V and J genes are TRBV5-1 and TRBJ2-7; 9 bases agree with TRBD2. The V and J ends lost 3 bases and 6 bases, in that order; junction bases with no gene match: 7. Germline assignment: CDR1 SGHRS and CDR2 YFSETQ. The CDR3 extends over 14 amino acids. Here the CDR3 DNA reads TGCGCCAGCAGCTCCGGGACTAGCTATTCCGAGCAGTACTTC. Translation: CASSSGTSYSEQYF.

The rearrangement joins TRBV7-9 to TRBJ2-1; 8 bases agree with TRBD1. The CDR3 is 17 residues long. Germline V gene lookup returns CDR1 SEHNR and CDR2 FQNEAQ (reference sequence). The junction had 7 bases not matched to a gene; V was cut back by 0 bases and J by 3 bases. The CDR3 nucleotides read TGTGCCAGCAGCTTAGCTCACGGTGGGACAGGCTACAATGAGCAGTTCTTC. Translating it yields CASSLAHGGTGYNEQFF.

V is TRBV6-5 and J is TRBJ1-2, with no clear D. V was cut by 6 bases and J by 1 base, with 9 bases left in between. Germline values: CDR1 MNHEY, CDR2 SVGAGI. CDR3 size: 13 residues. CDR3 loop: CASREAGNYGYTF. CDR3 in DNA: TGTGCCAGCAGAGAGGCGGGTAACTATGGCTACACCTTC.

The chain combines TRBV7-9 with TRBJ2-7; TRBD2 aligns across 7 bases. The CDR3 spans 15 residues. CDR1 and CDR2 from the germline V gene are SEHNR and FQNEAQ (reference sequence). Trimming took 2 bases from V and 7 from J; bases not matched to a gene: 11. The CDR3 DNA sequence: TGTGCCAGCAGCTTACAAGCGGGACTCCCGGGGGAGCAGTACTTC. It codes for CASSLQAGLPGEQYF.

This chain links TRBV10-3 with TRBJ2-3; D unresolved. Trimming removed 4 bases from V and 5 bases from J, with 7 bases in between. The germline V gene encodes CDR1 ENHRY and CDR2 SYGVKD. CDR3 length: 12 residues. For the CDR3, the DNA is TGTGCCATCAGTGTTTCGGGAGATACGCAGTATTTT. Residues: CAISVSGDTQYF.

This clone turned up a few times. The CDR3 here is CASSKAGGPNEQFF. The CDR3 nucleotides read TGTGCCAGCAGTAAAGCGGGAGGGCCTAATGAGCAGTTCTTC. This chain uses TRBV28 with TRBJ2-1; TRBD2 agrees at 10 bases. The ends lost 5 bases at V and 7 bases at J; junction bases unmatched: 5. The CDR3 spans 14 residues. CDR1 and CDR2 (germline): MDHEN, SYDVKM.

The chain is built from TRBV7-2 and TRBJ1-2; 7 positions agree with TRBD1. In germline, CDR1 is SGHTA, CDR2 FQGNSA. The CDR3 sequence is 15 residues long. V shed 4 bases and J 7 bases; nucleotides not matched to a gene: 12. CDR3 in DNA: TGTGCCAGCAGCTCCAACAGGGGAAGTCCTGGTGGCTACACCTTC. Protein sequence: CASSSNRGSPGGYTF.

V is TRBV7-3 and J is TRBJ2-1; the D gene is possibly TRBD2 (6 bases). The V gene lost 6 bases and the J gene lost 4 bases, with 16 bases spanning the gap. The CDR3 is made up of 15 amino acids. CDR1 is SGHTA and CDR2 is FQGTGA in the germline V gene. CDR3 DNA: TGTGCCAGCAGTCTGAGTGGGGACTTATACAATGAGCAGTTCTTC. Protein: CASSLSGDLYNEQFF. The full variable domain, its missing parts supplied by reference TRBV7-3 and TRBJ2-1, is GAGVSQTPSNKVTEKGKYVELRCDPISGHTALYWYRQSLGQGPEFLIYFQGTGAADDSGLPNDRFFAVRPEGSVSTLKIQRTERGDSAVYLCASSLSGDLYNEQFFGPGTRLTVL.

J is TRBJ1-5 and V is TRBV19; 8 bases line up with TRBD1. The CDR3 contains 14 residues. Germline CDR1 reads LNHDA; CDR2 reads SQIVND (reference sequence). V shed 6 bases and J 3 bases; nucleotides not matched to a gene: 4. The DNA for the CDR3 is TGTGCCAGTAGACTGGACAGGGACAATCAGCCCCAGCATTTT. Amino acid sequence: CASRLDRDNQPQHF.

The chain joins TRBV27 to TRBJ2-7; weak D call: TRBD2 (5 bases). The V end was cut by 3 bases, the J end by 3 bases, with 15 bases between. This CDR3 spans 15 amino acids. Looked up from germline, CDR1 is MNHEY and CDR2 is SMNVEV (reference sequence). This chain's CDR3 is CASSFVSDGNYEQYF. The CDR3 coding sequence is TGTGCCAGCAGTTTCGTCTCTGACGGGAACTACGAGCAGTACTTC.

CDR3 sequence reads: CAWSDGPGGYTF. The CDR3 DNA reads as TGTGCCTGGAGTGATGGGCCTGGTGGCTACACCTTC. The chain links TRBV30 to TRBJ1-2; D is unresolved. V was pared by 1 base and J by 7 bases, with 10 bases between. The CDR3 loop spans 12 amino acids. The germline gives CDR1 GTSNPN, CDR2 SVGIG (reference sequence). Full variable domain (missing parts from reference TRBV30 and TRBJ1-2): SQTIHQWPATLVQPVGSPLSLECTVEGTSNPNLYWYRQAAGRGLQLLFYSVGIGQISSEVPQNLSASRPQDRQFILSSKKLLLSDSGFYLCAWSDGPGGYTFGSGTRLTVV.

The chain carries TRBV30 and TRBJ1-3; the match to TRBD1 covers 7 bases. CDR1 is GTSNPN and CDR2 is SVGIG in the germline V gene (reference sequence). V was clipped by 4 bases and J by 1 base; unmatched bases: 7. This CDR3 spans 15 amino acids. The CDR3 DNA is TGTGCCTGGATGACAGGGACACTTTCTGGAAACACCATATATTTT. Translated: CAWMTGTLSGNTIYF.

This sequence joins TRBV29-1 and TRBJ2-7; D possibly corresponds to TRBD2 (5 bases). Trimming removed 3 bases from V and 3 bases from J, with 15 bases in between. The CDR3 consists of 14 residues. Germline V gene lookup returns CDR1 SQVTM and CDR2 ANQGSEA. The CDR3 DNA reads TGCAGCGTTGACCTCACCCGTGCGGGCTACGAGCAGTACTTC. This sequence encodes CSVDLTRAGYEQYF.

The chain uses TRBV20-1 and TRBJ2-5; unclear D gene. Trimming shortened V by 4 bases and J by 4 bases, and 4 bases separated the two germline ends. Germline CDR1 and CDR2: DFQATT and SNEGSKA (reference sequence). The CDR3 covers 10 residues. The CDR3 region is CSAMSETQYF. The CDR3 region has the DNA TGCAGTGCTATGTCAGAGACCCAGTACTTC.

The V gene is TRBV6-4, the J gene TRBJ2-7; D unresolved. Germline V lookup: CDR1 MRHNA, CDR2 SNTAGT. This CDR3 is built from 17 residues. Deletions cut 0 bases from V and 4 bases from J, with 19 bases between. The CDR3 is CASSDSSWAGSKYEQYF. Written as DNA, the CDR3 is TGTGCCAGCAGTGACTCGAGTTGGGCAGGCTCCAAGTACGAGCAGTACTTC.

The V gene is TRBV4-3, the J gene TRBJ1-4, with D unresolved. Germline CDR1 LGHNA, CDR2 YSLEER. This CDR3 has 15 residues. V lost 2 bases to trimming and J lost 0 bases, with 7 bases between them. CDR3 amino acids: CASSQNLATNEKLFF. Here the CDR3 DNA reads TGCGCCAGCAGCCAAAACCTTGCAACTAATGAAAAACTGTTTTTT.

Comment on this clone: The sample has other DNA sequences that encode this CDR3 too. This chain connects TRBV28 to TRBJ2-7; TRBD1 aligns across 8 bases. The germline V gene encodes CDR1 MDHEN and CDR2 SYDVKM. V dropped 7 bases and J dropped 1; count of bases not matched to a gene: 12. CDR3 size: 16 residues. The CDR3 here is CASTPSAGQESYEQYF. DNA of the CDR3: TGTGCCAGCACCCCCAGTGCGGGACAGGAGTCCTACGAGCAGTACTTC.

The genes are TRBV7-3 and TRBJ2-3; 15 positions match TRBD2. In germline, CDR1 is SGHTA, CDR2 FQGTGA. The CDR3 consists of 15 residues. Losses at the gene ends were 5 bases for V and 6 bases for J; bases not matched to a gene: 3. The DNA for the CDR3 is TGTGCCAGCAGCCCGGGGACTAGCGGGAGGGATACGCAGTATTTT. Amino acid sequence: CASSPGTSGRDTQYF. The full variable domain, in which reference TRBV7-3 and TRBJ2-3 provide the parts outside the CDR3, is GAGVSQTPSNKVTEKGKYVELRCDPISGHTALYWYRQSLGQGPEFLIYFQGTGAADDSGLPNDRFFAVRPEGSVSTLKIQRTERGDSAVYLCASSPGTSGRDTQYFGPGTRLTVL.

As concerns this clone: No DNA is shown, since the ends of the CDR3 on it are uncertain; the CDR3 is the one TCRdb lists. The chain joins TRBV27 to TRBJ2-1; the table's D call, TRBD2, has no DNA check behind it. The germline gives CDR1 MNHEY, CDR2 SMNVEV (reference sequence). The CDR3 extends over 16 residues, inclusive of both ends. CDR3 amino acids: CASSTSGLLALYEQFF.

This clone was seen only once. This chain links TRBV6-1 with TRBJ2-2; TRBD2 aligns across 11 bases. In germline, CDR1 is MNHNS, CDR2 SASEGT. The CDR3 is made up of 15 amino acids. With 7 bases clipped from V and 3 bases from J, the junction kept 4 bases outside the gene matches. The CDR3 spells CASTTSGSYTGELFF. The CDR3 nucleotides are TGTGCCAGCACAACTAGCGGGAGCTACACCGGGGAGCTGTTTTTT.

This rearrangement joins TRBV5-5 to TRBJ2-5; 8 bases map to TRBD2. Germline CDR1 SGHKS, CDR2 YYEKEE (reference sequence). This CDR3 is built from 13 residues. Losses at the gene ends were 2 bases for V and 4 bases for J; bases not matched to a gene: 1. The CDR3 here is CASSFAGGETQYF. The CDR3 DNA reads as TGTGCCAGCAGCTTTGCGGGGGGAGAGACCCAGTACTTC.

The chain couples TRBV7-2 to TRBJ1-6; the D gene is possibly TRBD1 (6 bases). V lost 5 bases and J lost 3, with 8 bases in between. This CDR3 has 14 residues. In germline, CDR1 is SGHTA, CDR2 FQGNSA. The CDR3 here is CASSPRGYNSPLHF. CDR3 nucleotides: TGTGCCAGCAGCCCCAGGGGCTATAATTCACCCCTCCACTTT.

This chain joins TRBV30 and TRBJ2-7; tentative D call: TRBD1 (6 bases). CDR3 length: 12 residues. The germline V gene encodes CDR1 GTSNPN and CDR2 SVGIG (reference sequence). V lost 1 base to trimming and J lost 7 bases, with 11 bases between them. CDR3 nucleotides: TGTGCCTGGAGTGCACAGGGCCAGGAGCAGTACTTC. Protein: CAWSAQGQEQYF.